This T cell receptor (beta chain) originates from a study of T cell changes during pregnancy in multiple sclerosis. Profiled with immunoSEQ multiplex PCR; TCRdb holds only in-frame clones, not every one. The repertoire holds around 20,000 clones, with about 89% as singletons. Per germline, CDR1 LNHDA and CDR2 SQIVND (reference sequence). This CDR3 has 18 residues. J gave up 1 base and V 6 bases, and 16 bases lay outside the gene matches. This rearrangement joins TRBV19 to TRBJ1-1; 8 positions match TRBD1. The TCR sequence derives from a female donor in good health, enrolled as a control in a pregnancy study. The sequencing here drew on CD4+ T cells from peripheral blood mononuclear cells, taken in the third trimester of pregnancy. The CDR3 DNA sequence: TGTGCCAGTAGGACCCGGGGACCCGACAGGGGTGGGAACACTGAAGCTTTCTTT. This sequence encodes CASRTRGPDRGGNTEAFF.